A selection of T cell receptor beta chains follows, all from one sample in a study of blood T cell repertoires in COVID-19. Sequenced by immunoSEQ multiplex PCR; TCRdb stores in-frame clones only, minus some. The sample lists roughly 120,000 clones; approximately 90% were seen once. Sequenced material: peripheral blood. The receptors derive from a human donor in a cohort sampled during active COVID-19. The CDR3 runs from the conserved cysteine through the conserved F or W. D genes are given only for firm matches. Size tells how often a clone was seen (once, few, many) or the class of an expanded clone, and some rows leave it out.

abundance	d_gene	v_gene	j_gene	CDR3nt	CDR3aa
-	TRBD1	TRBV5-1	TRBJ2-3	TGCGCCACTAAAGCGTCCAGGGGGCGTACAGATACGCAGTATTTT	CATKASRGRTDTQYF
-	-	TRBV7-2	TRBJ2-7	TGTGCCAGCAGCTTAGCGGGAGTGGAGTACGAGCAGTACTTC	CASSLAGVEYEQYF
once	-	TRBV3-1/TRBV3-2	TRBJ1-1	TGTGCCAGCAGCCAAAACAGGGTGATGAACACTGAAGCTTTCTTT	CASSQNRVMNTEAFF
once	TRBD1	TRBV28	TRBJ1-2	TGTGCCAGCAGTTTAGCAATGTCGGGACAGGTCAGGGGCTACACCTTC	CASSLAMSGQVRGYTF
-	TRBD2	TRBV4-1	TRBJ2-3	TGCGCCAGCAGCCAAGAGTGGCTAGCGGGTGCGACAGATACGCAGTATTTT	CASSQEWLAGATDTQYF
few	TRBD1	TRBV9	TRBJ1-2	TGTGCCAGCAGCGAGAGACAGGGAGCGTATGGCTACACCTTC	CASSERQGAYGYTF
-	TRBD2	TRBV18	TRBJ2-5	TGTGCCAGCTCACCACCGGCGGGAGTGGGGGAGACCCAGTACTTC	CASSPPAGVGETQYF
-	-	TRBV19	TRBJ2-3	TGTGCCAGTAGGTCGGGGGACCCGTGGGATACGCAGTATTTT	CASRSGDPWDTQYF
-	-	TRBV6-5	TRBJ2-7	TGTGCCAGCAGCCAAACACGTTACGAGCAGTACTTC	CASSQTRYEQYF
-	-	TRBV24-1	TRBJ1-2	TGTGCCACCAGTGATTTGCGGCAGGGCTATGGCTACACCTTC	CATSDLRQGYGYTF
-	-	TRBV6-2/TRBV6-3	TRBJ2-7	TGTGCCAGCAGTTACGCGGGTGGGCAGTACTTC	CASSYAGGQYF
-	TRBD2	TRBV6-6	TRBJ2-7	TGTGCCAGCAAGCGGACTAGCGAGAACTCCTACGAGCAGTACTTC	CASKRTSENSYEQYF
-	TRBD1	TRBV14	TRBJ2-2	TGTGCCAGCAGCCAACGGACAGGGACGGGCACCGGGGAGCTGTTTTTT	CASSQRTGTGTGELFF
-	TRBD1	TRBV9	TRBJ2-2	TGTGCCAGCAGCGTAGCTACGACAGGGTTCGCCGGGGAGCTGTTTTTT	CASSVATTGFAGELFF
-	-	TRBV6-5	TRBJ2-3	TGTGCCACCCAAAATCCCTATTCGGTGGATACGCAGTATTTT	CATQNPYSVDTQYF
once	-	TRBV4-1	TRBJ2-5	TGCGCCAGCAGCCAGAAGGGGTGGCAAGAGACCCAGTACTTC	CASSQKGWQETQYF
-	-	TRBV19	TRBJ1-2	TGTGCCAGTAGTATATCCCGTTATGGCTACACCTTC	CASSISRYGYTF
few	TRBD2	TRBV11-3	TRBJ2-7	TGTGCCAGCAGCTTAGCTGCTAGCGGGGCTTACGAGCAGTACTTC	CASSLAASGAYEQYF
-	TRBD1	TRBV5-5	TRBJ1-3	TGTGCCAGCAGTCAGGGGGCGATGGGAAACACCATATATTTT	CASSQGAMGNTIYF
-	-	TRBV24-1	TRBJ2-3	TGTGCCACCAGTGATTTCCCTAGCCCAGATACGCAGTATTTT	CATSDFPSPDTQYF
-	-	TRBV27	TRBJ1-6	TGTGCCAGCAGTTTATCCGGACAGCCGTATAATTCACCCCTCCACTTT	CASSLSGQPYNSPLHF
few	-	TRBV7-9	TRBJ1-1	TGTGCCAGCAGCGAGGTGGTAGCTTTCTTT	CASSEVVAFF
-	-	TRBV24-1	TRBJ2-3	TGTGCCACCAGTGACTCAGGGTCGACCAAAACAGATACGCAGTATTTT	CATSDSGSTKTDTQYF
-	-	TRBV6-2/TRBV6-3	TRBJ1-1	TGTGCCAGCAGTTACGACTCGTTAGCTTTCTTT	CASSYDSLAFF
-	TRBD2	TRBV6-2/TRBV6-3	TRBJ2-7	TGTGCCAGCAGTCCGTTGAGCGGGAGGGGACCCTACGAGCAGTACTTC	CASSPLSGRGPYEQYF
once	-	TRBV28	TRBJ2-5	TGTGCCAGCAGTTTAAGGCTAGGCCAAGAGACCCAGTACTTC	CASSLRLGQETQYF
-	-	TRBV28	TRBJ2-7	TGTGCCAGCAGTCCCCTCGGGGGGCGGTCCCGCGACGAGCAGTACTTC	CASSPLGGRSRDEQYF
once	-	TRBV5-1	TRBJ1-1	TGCGCCAGCAGCTTCTGGGGGCTGGGGGACACTGAAGCTTTCTTT	CASSFWGLGDTEAFF
-	TRBD2	TRBV6-2/TRBV6-3	TRBJ2-1	TGTGCCAGCAGTTCTAGCGGGAGTCCTTACAATGAGCAGTTCTTC	CASSSSGSPYNEQFF
-	TRBD2	TRBV12-3/TRBV12-4	TRBJ2-7	TGTGCCAGCAGGCTAGCGGGAGGGCGCGAGCAGTACTTC	CASRLAGGREQYF
-	-	TRBV20-1	TRBJ1-1	TGCAGTGCCCCTTCAGGAACTGAAGCTTTCTTT	CSAPSGTEAFF
-	-	TRBV3-1/TRBV3-2	TRBJ1-3	TGTGCCAGCAGCCAGAGCCTACGAAACACCATATATTTT	CASSQSLRNTIYF
-	-	TRBV11-2	TRBJ2-4	TGTGCCAGCAGCTTAAAAGAGAAAATACTAGCCAAAAACATTCAGTACTTC	CASSLKEKILAKNIQYF
-	TRBD1	TRBV29-1	TRBJ1-4	TGCAGCGTTGGGACAGGGGTCGAAAAACTGTTTTTT	CSVGTGVEKLFF
-	-	TRBV5-8	TRBJ2-3	TGTGCCAGCAGCTTGCTCTCGGGCACAGATACGCAGTATTTT	CASSLLSGTDTQYF
-	TRBD1	TRBV7-9	TRBJ1-5	TGTGCCAGCAGTTCTACTACAGGGGGCGCAGGACAGCCCCAGCATTTT	CASSSTTGGAGQPQHF
-	-	TRBV7-9	TRBJ2-3	TGTGCCAGCAGCTTAGCGGGGACTAGCACAGATACGCAGTATTTT	CASSLAGTSTDTQYF
few	-	TRBV7-2	TRBJ2-6	TGTGCCAGCAGCTTAGCGCGCCAGGGACACTCTGGGGCCAACGTCCTGACTTTC	CASSLARQGHSGANVLTF
once	-	TRBV28	TRBJ2-4	TGTGCCAGCAGACTAGGATCTTATGGCAAAAACATTCAGTACTTC	CASRLGSYGKNIQYF
-	-	TRBV18	TRBJ1-1	TGTGCCAGCTCACCAATGCAGGGGAACACTGAAGCTTTCTTT	CASSPMQGNTEAFF
-	TRBD1	TRBV9	TRBJ2-5	TGTGCCAGCAGCCCAGGGGGACGCCAGTACCAAGAGACCCAGTACTTC	CASSPGGRQYQETQYF
-	TRBD1	TRBV19	TRBJ2-5	TGTGCCAGTAAAACAGGGGCGACCCAGTACTTC	CASKTGATQYF
-	-	TRBV18	TRBJ1-5	TGTGCCAGCTCACCACAAGGTCAGGGACAGCCCCAGCATTTT	CASSPQGQGQPQHF
-	-	TRBV7-9	TRBJ2-3	TGTGCCAGCAGATACGGGACTTTTAGCACAGATACGCAGTATTTT	CASRYGTFSTDTQYF